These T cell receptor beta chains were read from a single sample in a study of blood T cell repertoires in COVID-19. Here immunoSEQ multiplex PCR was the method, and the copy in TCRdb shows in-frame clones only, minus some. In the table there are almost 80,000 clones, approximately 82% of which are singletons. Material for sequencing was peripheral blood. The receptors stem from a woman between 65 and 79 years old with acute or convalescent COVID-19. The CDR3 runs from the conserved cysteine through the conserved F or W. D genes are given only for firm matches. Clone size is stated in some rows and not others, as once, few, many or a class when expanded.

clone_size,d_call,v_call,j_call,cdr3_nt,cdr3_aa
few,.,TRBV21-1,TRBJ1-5,TGTGCCAGCAGCAAGGGATATGGTGCCCCGGGGAGCAATCAGCCCCAGCATTTT,CASSKGYGAPGSNQPQHF
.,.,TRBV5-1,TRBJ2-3,TGCGCCAGCAGCGTAGAAACAGGGCTGCACCCGCAGTATTTT,CASSVETGLHPQYF
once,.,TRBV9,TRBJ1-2,TGTGCCAGCAGCGGAATGGACCAGGGTTCGCTCTATGGCTACACCTTC,CASSGMDQGSLYGYTF
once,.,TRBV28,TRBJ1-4,TGTGCCAGCAGTTTACGGGGAGCTAATGAAAAACTGTTTTTT,CASSLRGANEKLFF
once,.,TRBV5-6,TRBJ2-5,TGTGCCAGCAGCCACTCGGAGACCCAGTACTTC,CASSHSETQYF
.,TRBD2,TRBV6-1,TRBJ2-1,TGTGCCAGCAGTGAAAGAGCCCCCGGGACTAGGAGTCATGAGCAGTTCTTC,CASSERAPGTRSHEQFF
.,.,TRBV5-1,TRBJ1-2,TGCGCCAGCAGCCCTGGACGGACTGTAGGCGACTATGGCTACACCTTC,CASSPGRTVGDYGYTF
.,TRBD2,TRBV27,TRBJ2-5,TGTGCCAGCAGTACAAGACTAGCGGGAGTAGAGACCCAGTACTTC,CASSTRLAGVETQYF
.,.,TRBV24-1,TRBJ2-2,TGTGCCACCAGGGGACTGGGCACCGGGGAGCTGTTTTTT,CATRGLGTGELFF
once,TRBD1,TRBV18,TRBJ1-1,TGTGCCAGCTCACCGAGGGACAGGGGTTTTGGTGACACTGAAGCTTTCTTT,CASSPRDRGFGDTEAFF
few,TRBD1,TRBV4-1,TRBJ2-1,TGCGCCAGCAGCCGGGCCGACAGGGGCCATGAGCAGTTCTTC,CASSRADRGHEQFF
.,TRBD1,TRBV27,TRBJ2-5,TGTGCCAGCAGTTTAAGCCCCCTTGACAGGGACCAAGAGACCCAGTACTTC,CASSLSPLDRDQETQYF
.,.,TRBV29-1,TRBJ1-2,TGCAGCGTTGAAGAGCCGGGGTATGGCTACACCTTC,CSVEEPGYGYTF
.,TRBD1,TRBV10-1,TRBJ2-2,TGCGCCAGCAAAGGACAGGACACCGGGGAGCTGTTTTTT,CASKGQDTGELFF
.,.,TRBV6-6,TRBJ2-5,TGTGCCAGCGGGCAGACCCAAGAGACCCAGTACTTC,CASGQTQETQYF
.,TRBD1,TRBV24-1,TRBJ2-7,TGTGCCACCAGTGATTATGCCCAGGGGGCAATCGGCGAGCAGTACTTC,CATSDYAQGAIGEQYF
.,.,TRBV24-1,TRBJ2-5,TGTGCCACCAGTGAGGTAGGAGAGGAGACCCAGTACTTC,CATSEVGEETQYF
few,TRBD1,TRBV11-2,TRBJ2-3,TGTGCCAGCAGCTTTTACGGACAGGGCACAGATACGCAGTATTTT,CASSFYGQGTDTQYF
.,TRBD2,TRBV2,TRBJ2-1,TGTGCCAGCACGGGGACTAGCGGGAGATCGATGGGGAATGAGCAGTTCTTC,CASTGTSGRSMGNEQFF
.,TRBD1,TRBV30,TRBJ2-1,TGTGCCTGGAGCGAACAGGACAGGACCTACAATGAGCAGTTCTTC,CAWSEQDRTYNEQFF
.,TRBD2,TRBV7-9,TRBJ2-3,TGTGCCAGCAGCCTGACTAGCGGGAGGGGCACAGATACGCAGTATTTT,CASSLTSGRGTDTQYF
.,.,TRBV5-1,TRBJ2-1,TGCGCCAGCAGCTTGTCGGTGCGGAGAGGCAATGAGCAGTTCTTC,CASSLSVRRGNEQFF
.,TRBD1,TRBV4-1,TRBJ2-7,TGCGCCAGCAGCCAAGGATTAGGGACAGGGGGCGAGCAGTACTTC,CASSQGLGTGGEQYF
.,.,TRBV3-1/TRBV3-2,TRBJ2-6,TGTGCCAGCAGCCAAGTTATAGCTGGGGCCAACGTCCTGACTTTC,CASSQVIAGANVLTF
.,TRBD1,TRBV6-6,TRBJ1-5,TGTGCCAGCACCCCCCAGGGGGGTAGCAATCAGCCCCAGCATTTT,CASTPQGGSNQPQHF
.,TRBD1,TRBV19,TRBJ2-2,TGTGCCAGTAGTACGACAGGGTTCGGAGGGGAGCTGTTTTTT,CASSTTGFGGELFF
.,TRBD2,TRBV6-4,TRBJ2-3,TGTGCCAGCAGTCCACTAGCGGGAGGGACAGATACGCAGTATTTT,CASSPLAGGTDTQYF
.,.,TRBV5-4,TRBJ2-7,TGTGCCAGCCAGTCCTCTTTAGAGCAGTACTTC,CASQSSLEQYF
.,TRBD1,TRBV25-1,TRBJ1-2,TGTGCCAGCAGTTGGGGGACAGGGGGCTATGGCTACACCTTC,CASSWGTGGYGYTF
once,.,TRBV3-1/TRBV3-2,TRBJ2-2,TGTGCCAGCAGCCAATGGGAGAGGGACACCGGGGAGCTGTTTTTT,CASSQWERDTGELFF
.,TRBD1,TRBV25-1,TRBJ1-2,TGTGCCAGCAGTAAACCGGGACAGGATTATGGCTACACCTTC,CASSKPGQDYGYTF
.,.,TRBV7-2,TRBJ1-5,TGTGCCAGCAGCTCTACAGGGTTAACGCATCAGCCCCAGCATTTT,CASSSTGLTHQPQHF
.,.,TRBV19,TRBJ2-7,TGTGCCAGTAGCCTCCAGGCAGGGGTCCACGAGCAGTACTTC,CASSLQAGVHEQYF
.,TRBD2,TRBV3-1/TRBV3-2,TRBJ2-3,TGTGCCAGCAGCAAACTAGCGCCCGGGGCAGATACGCAGTATTTT,CASSKLAPGADTQYF
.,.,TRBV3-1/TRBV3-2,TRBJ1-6,TGTGCCAGCAGCCAAGACCTATCAGGGGATCGGCCCCTCCACTTT,CASSQDLSGDRPLHF
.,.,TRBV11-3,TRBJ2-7,TGTGCCAGCAGCTTTATGGAGTGGTGCTCCCTCAACACGTACGAGCAGTACTTC,CASSFMEWCSLNTYEQYF
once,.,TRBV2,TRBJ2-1,TGTGCCAGCAGTGAAGGGGGGACTCTCAATGAGCAGTTCTTC,CASSEGGTLNEQFF
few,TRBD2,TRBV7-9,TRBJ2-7,TGTGCCAGCAGCTTCTGGGTAGCGGGAGGGCCCGGCTCCTACGAGCAGTACTTC,CASSFWVAGGPGSYEQYF
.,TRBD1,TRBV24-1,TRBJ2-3,TGTGCCACCAGTGACCCCGGACAGGGACAAGGCACGCAGTATTTT,CATSDPGQGQGTQYF
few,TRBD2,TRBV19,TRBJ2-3,TGTGCCAGTAGTATGGCTAGCGGGAGTGAATTTTTCGGCACAGATACGCAGTATTTT,CASSMASGSEFFGTDTQYF
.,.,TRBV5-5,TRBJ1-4,TGTGCCAGCAGCTTGATAGCAGACGCTAATGAAAAACTGTTTTTT,CASSLIADANEKLFF
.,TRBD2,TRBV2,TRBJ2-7,TGTGCCAGCGGGTCGGGACTAGCGGATTACGAGCAGTACTTC,CASGSGLADYEQYF
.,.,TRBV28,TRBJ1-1,TGTGCCAGCGGTACCGGGGTCCCAGCTTTCTTT,CASGTGVPAFF
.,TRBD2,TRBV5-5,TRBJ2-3,TGTGCCAGCAGCTTGGGGCTAGCGGGAGGGGTAGATACGCAGTATTTT,CASSLGLAGGVDTQYF
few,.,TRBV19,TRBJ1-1,TGTGCCAGTAAGTTCGGGGAGAACACTGAAGCTTTCTTT,CASKFGENTEAFF
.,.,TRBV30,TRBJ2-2,TGTGCCTGGAACCCAATCCGGGACTCACGCACCACCGGGGAGCTGTTTTTT,CAWNPIRDSRTTGELFF